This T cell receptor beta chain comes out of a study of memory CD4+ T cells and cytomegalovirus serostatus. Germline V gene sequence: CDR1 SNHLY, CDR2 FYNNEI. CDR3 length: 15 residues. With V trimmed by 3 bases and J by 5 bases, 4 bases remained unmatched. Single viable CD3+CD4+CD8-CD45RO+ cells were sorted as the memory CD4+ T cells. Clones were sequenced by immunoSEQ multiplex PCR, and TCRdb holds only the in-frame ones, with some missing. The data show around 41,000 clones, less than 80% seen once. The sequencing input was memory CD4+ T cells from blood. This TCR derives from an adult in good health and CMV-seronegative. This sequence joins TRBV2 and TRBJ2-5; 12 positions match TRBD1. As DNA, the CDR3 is TGTGCCAGCAGTGAGGGACAGGGGGCTTTTGAGACCCAGTACTTC. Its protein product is CASSEGQGAFETQYF.